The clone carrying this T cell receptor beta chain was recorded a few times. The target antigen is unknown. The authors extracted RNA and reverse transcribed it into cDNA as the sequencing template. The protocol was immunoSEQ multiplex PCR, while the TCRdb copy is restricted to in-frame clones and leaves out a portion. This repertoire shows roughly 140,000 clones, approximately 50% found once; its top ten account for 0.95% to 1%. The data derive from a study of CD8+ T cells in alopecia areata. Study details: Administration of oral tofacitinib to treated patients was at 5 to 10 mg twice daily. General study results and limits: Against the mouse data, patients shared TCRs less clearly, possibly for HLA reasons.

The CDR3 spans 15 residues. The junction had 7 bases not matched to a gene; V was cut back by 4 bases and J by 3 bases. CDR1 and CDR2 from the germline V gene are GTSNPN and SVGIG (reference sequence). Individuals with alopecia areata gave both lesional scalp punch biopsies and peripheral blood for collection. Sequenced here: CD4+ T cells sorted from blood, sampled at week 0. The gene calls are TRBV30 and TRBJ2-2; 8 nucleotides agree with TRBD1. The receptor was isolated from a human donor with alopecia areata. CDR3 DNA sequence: TGTGCCTGGACTCTCCGGACAGGGTACACCGGGGAGCTGTTTTTT. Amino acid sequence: CAWTLRTGYTGELFF.